The next 22 T cell receptor beta chains were all read from a single sample in a study of blood T cell repertoires in COVID-19 (dated by TCRdb to 2019 to 2021). The method behind the library was the immunoSEQ multiplex PCR assay. TCRdb retrieved this table from immuneACCESS and kept in-frame rearrangements only. Not all clones are present; in checked studies, unresolved V genes account for under half, and no reason is known for the remainder. This sample lists around 300,000 clones; approximately 85% were detected once. Of the sample, around 7.2% falls within the top ten clones. Sequenced material: peripheral blood. All receptors come from a human donor in a cohort sampled during active COVID-19.

This sequence joins TRBV6-5 and TRBJ1-1, with D possibly TRBD1 on 5 matching bases. CDR1 and CDR2 from the germline V gene are MNHEY and SVGAGI. The CDR3 extends over 11 amino acids. V gave up 8 bases and J gave up 5 bases, with 9 bases separating them. The DNA for the CDR3 is TGTGCCAGCGAAGGGGTAACTGAAGCTTTCTTT. This gives the protein CASEGVTEAFF.

V and J are TRBV30 and TRBJ1-5; D call uncertain. This CDR3 contains 14 residues. The germline V gene has CDR1 GTSNPN and CDR2 SVGIG (reference sequence). With 1 base removed from V and 0 bases from J, the gap between germline ends came to 7 bases. The CDR3 sequence: CAWSATGSNQPQHF. The CDR3 nucleotides are TGTGCCTGGAGTGCGACGGGTAGCAATCAGCCCCAGCATTTT.

This chain uses TRBV27 with TRBJ1-6, with TRBD1 matching 7 bases. Germline-derived CDR1 and CDR2 are MNHEY and SMNVEV (reference sequence). V lost 8 bases, J lost 5 bases, and 9 bases stayed unmatched. The CDR3 covers 15 residues. The CDR3 protein is CASWVSGQHNSPLHF. In DNA, the CDR3 is TGTGCCAGCTGGGTATCGGGACAGCATAATTCACCCCTCCACTTT.

In nucleotides, the CDR3 is TGTGCCATCAGTGAGTTGGGGGGCTACGAGCAGTACTTC. It translates to CAISELGGYEQYF. V is TRBV10-3 and J is TRBJ2-7; weak D call: TRBD2 (6 bases). The CDR3 sequence is 13 residues long. The V gene lost 1 base and the J gene lost 3 bases, with 7 bases spanning the gap. In germline, CDR1 is ENHRY, CDR2 SYGVKD.

The V gene is TRBV30, the J gene TRBJ1-4; TRBD1 aligns across 7 bases. With V trimmed by 4 bases and J by 0 bases, 8 bases remained unmatched. This CDR3 region has 16 residues. The germline V gene encodes CDR1 GTSNPN and CDR2 SVGIG (reference sequence). The CDR3 DNA sequence: TGTGCCTGGAAGGGACAGTCTAGAACAACTAATGAAAAACTGTTTTTT. It yields the protein CAWKGQSRTTNEKLFF.

The chain is built from TRBV6-5 and TRBJ1-3, with 7 nucleotides matching TRBD1. Per germline, CDR1 MNHEY and CDR2 SVGAGI. The CDR3 is made up of 14 amino acids. The trim removed 7 bases at V and 4 bases at J, leaving 7 bases unmatched. The CDR3: CASTRGQLGNTIYF. Written as DNA, the CDR3 is TGTGCCAGCACCCGGGGACAGCTGGGAAACACCATATATTTT.

The rearrangement links TRBV7-9 to TRBJ2-7; no clear D. This CDR3 is 13 amino acids long. Germline values: CDR1 SEHNR, CDR2 FQNEAQ (reference sequence). V lost 5 bases and J lost 6, with 14 bases in between. The CDR3, as DNA: TGTGCCAGCAGCCGAGGCGTGGCTCGCGAGCAGTACTTC. This translates into CASSRGVAREQYF. The full variable domain, rest sourced from reference TRBV7-9 and TRBJ2-7, is DTGVSQNPRHKITKRGQNVTFRCDPISEHNRLYWYRQTLGQGPEFLTYFQNEAQLEKSRLLSDRFSAERPKGSFSTLEIQRTEQGDSAMYLCASSRGVAREQYFGPGTRLTVT.

The gene calls are TRBV9 and TRBJ1-4; tentatively, D is TRBD1 (6 bases). V dropped 3 bases and J dropped 2 bases, with 8 bases sitting between them. The CDR3 spans 14 residues. The germline gives CDR1 SGDLS, CDR2 YYNGEE. The CDR3 here is CASSEGGTNEKLFF. The CDR3 DNA reads as TGTGCCAGCAGCGAGGGGGGGACTAATGAAAAACTGTTTTTT.

V usage is TRBV6-5 and J usage is TRBJ1-2; D might be TRBD1 (6 bases). Germline CDR1 and CDR2: MNHEY and SVGAGI. The CDR3 covers 14 residues. V lost 2 bases to trimming and J lost 8 bases, with 15 bases between them. CDR3 protein: CASSYTGNRGGYTF. The CDR3 DNA follows: TGTGCCAGCAGTTACACAGGGAATCGTGGCGGCTACACCTTC.

The J gene is TRBJ2-1, the V gene TRBV10-3; D possibly corresponds to TRBD1 (5 bases). Germline CDR1 ENHRY, CDR2 SYGVKD. Trimming pared 3 bases from V and 0 bases from J, leaving 9 bases between. This CDR3 comprises 15 residues. The CDR3 reads CAISEDRSSYNEQFF. The CDR3 bases are TGTGCCATCAGTGAAGACAGAAGCTCCTACAATGAGCAGTTCTTC.

The chain combines TRBV5-4 with TRBJ1-1; 7 nucleotides line up with TRBD1. Germline V gene lookup returns CDR1 SGHNT and CDR2 YYREEE (reference sequence). V shed 2 bases and J 2 bases; nucleotides not matched to a gene: 9. This CDR3 contains 16 residues. CDR3: CASSFMPGTANTEAFF. CDR3 sequence (DNA): TGTGCCAGCAGCTTCATGCCCGGGACAGCTAACACTGAAGCTTTCTTT.

V and J are TRBV6-5 and TRBJ1-5; TRBD1 might be the D (6 bases). CDR1 and CDR2 (germline): MNHEY, SVGAGI. Trimming removed 6 bases at V and 4 bases at J, with 13 bases between. The CDR3 runs 14 residues. The CDR3 sequence is CASSPRDTNQPQHF. In DNA form, the CDR3 reads TGTGCCAGCAGCCCCCGGGACACTAATCAGCCCCAGCATTTT.

This chain connects TRBV2 to TRBJ2-7; 9 bases agree with TRBD1. The trim removed 1 base at V and 3 bases at J, leaving 4 bases unmatched. This CDR3 spans 15 amino acids. Germline assignment: CDR1 SNHLY and CDR2 FYNNEI. The CDR3, as DNA: TGTGCCAGCAGTGAAGAGGGGACAGGGTTCTACGAGCAGTACTTC. Its protein product is CASSEEGTGFYEQYF. Together with reference TRBV2 and TRBJ2-7, the CDR3 gives the full variable domain: EPEVTQTPSHQVTQMGQEVILRCVPISNHLYFYWYRQILGQKVEFLVSFYNNEISEKSEIFDDQFSVERPDGSNFTLKIRSTKLEDSAMYFCASSEEGTGFYEQYFGPGTRLTVT.

The V gene is TRBV7-9, the J gene TRBJ2-7; tentative D call: TRBD2 (6 bases). Trimming stripped 5 bases from V and 0 bases from J, with 8 bases between. The CDR3 is 13 amino acids. Germline lookup yields CDR1 SEHNR and CDR2 FQNEAQ (reference sequence). The CDR3 spells CASSTGSSYEQYF. The CDR3, as DNA: TGTGCCAGCAGCACCGGGAGCTCCTACGAGCAGTACTTC.

V usage is TRBV2 and J usage is TRBJ2-7; D call uncertain. Trimming shortened V by 8 bases and J by 2 bases, and 10 bases separated the two germline ends. Germline CDR1 SNHLY, CDR2 FYNNEI. The CDR3 contains 12 residues. CDR3 amino acids: CASGGRPYEQYF. CDR3 in DNA: TGTGCCAGCGGCGGCAGACCCTACGAGCAGTACTTC.

This clone was counted only a few times. The genes are TRBV19 and TRBJ1-2; possible D gene TRBD1, 6 bases. V lost 4 bases, J lost 2 bases, and 11 bases lay in between. This CDR3 has 14 amino acids. CDR1 LNHDA and CDR2 SQIVND come from the germline V gene (reference sequence). CDR3 in amino acids: CASSRGGTNYGYTF. The CDR3 DNA is TGTGCCAGTAGTAGAGGGGGTACCAACTATGGCTACACCTTC.

This rearrangement joins TRBV21-1 to TRBJ1-1; the table calls TRBD1, which could not be checked here. TRBV21-1 represents a pseudogene. The CDR3 runs 12 residues. CDR3 in DNA: TGTGCCAGCAAGGGGTGCTCCACTGAAGCTTTCTTT. Amino acids: CASKGCSTEAFF.

The V and J genes are TRBV6-5 and TRBJ1-1; 11 bases agree with TRBD1. J lost 6 bases, V lost 10 bases, and 4 bases had no gene match. This CDR3 has 12 residues. Per germline, CDR1 MNHEY and CDR2 SVGAGI. The CDR3 spells CAIRTGGSEAFF. In DNA, the CDR3 is TGTGCCATCCGGACAGGGGGCTCTGAAGCTTTCTTT.

The chain has TRBV14 and TRBJ2-3; D unresolved. Trimming pared 6 bases from V and 4 bases from J, leaving 11 bases between. This CDR3 is 13 amino acids long. CDR1 and CDR2 (germline): SGHDN, FVKESK. The CDR3 spells CASSWRGADTQYF. CDR3 coding DNA: TGTGCCAGCAGTTGGAGAGGTGCAGATACGCAGTATTTT.

The chain couples TRBV4-1 to TRBJ1-6; D call uncertain. V lost 1 base, J lost 5 bases, and 6 bases lay in between. The CDR3 totals 14 residues. Germline V lookup: CDR1 MGHRA, CDR2 YSYEKL. DNA of the CDR3: TGCGCCAGCAGCCAAGTGCCAGATAATTCACCCCTCCACTTT. This codes for CASSQVPDNSPLHF.

V gene TRBV29-1 combines with J gene TRBJ2-3, with a weak D call TRBD2 (6 bases). Germline assignment: CDR1 SQVTM and CDR2 ANQGSEA. Trimming removed 4 bases at V and 3 bases at J, with 14 bases between. The CDR3 spans 14 residues. CDR3 in amino acids: CSVAGGGWTDTQYF. In DNA form, the CDR3 reads TGCAGCGTTGCTGGGGGAGGTTGGACAGATACGCAGTATTTT.

The V gene is TRBV10-1, the J gene TRBJ1-1; no clear D gene. Deletions cut 0 bases from V and 5 bases from J, with 13 bases between. Germline V lookup: CDR1 WNHNN, CDR2 SYGVQD (reference sequence). This CDR3 is built from 15 residues. In nucleotides, the CDR3 is TGCGCCAGCAGTGAGTCTGCCACCACGGGGACTGAAGCTTTCTTT. The encoded protein is CASSESATTGTEAFF.